Listed here are 22 T cell receptor beta chains from one sample, sequenced in a study of regulatory T cells in long-lasting Graves disease. Building the TCR beta libraries relied on iRepertoire HTBI primers, and CDR3 regions underwent Arm-PCR. Via MiXCR, TCRdb re-called the multiplex PCR reads, giving one row per CDR3 protein. The table shows roughly 700,000 distinct CDR3 sequences, with around 30% occurring only once. Time point of the sample: persistent/refractory GD, antithyroid drugs over 5 years with positive TRAb. PBMCs provided the RNA from which the TCR library was made. Sample: peripheral blood mononuclear cells (PBMCs), taken when the disease was refractory, from a patient treated with antithyroid drugs. The source is a female donor with Graves disease.

This clonotype was found a few times. J is TRBJ1-5 and V is TRBV27; D may be TRBD1 (5 bases). This CDR3 region has 14 residues. Germline values: CDR1 MNHEY, CDR2 SMNVEV (reference sequence). Between the trimmed V and J ends, which lost 6 bases and 4 bases, there was a span of 13 bases. The CDR3 is CASSRFGANQPQHF. Here the CDR3 DNA reads TGTGCCAGCAGCCGATTTGGGGCTAATCAGCCCCAGCATTTT.

The genes are TRBV7-9 and TRBJ2-2; D gene ambiguous. V was shortened by 2 bases and J by 4 bases, with 8 bases between the two germline ends. CDR1 is SEHNR, CDR2 FQNEAQ, per germline (reference sequence). This CDR3 region has 14 residues. Here the CDR3 reads CASSLSETTGELFF. CDR3 DNA sequence: TGTGCCAGCAGCTTATCGGAGACCACCGGGGAGCTGTTTTTT.

The J gene is TRBJ1-1, the V gene TRBV2, with a possible D match to TRBD1 (5 bases). The V end was cut by 4 bases, the J end by 11 bases, with 20 bases between. This CDR3 contains 14 residues. CDR1 and CDR2 from the germline V gene are SNHLY and FYNNEI. The CDR3 nucleotides read TGTGCCAGCAGTGGCCTGACTCTGGGGCCCGGGGCTTTCTTT. As protein: CASSGLTLGPGAFF.

There are many counts of this clonotype. The chain employs TRBV28 and TRBJ1-2; 8 bases agree with TRBD1. Germline V gene sequence: CDR1 MDHEN, CDR2 SYDVKM. The CDR3 sequence is 15 residues long. J lost 8 bases, V lost 6 bases, and 14 bases had no gene match. The CDR3 DNA sequence: TGTGCCAGCAGGGTTGCCGGACAGGGCCGGAAGGGCTACACCTTC. The encoded protein is CASRVAGQGRKGYTF.

There are a few counts of this clonotype. V usage is TRBV5-1 and J usage is TRBJ2-7; possible D gene TRBD2, 6 bases. Germline CDR1 SGHRS, CDR2 YFSETQ. This CDR3 contains 11 residues. V was pared by 0 bases and J by 11 bases, with 9 bases between. The CDR3, as DNA: TGCGCCAGCAGCTTGGCGGGAGACGAGTACTTC. Its protein is CASSLAGDEYF.

This clonotype has just a few counts. The chain combines TRBV18 with TRBJ1-5, with 10 bases aligning to TRBD1. This CDR3 spans 17 amino acids. V lost 0 bases to trimming and J lost 2 bases; unmatched junction nucleotides: 4. The germline gives CDR1 KGHSH, CDR2 LQKENI. The CDR3 region is CASSPPGGTGGNQPQHF. CDR3 DNA: TGTGCCAGCTCACCACCGGGCGGGACAGGGGGCAATCAGCCCCAGCATTTT. Full variable domain (missing parts from reference TRBV18 and TRBJ1-5): NAGVMQNPRHLVRRRGQEARLRCSPMKGHSHVYWYRQLPEEGLKFMVYLQKENIIDESGMPKERFSAEFPKEGPSILRIQQVVRGDSAAYFCASSPPGGTGGNQPQHFGDGTRLSIL.

There are a few counts of this clonotype. This chain connects TRBV11-3 to TRBJ2-2; no firm D call. The germline gives CDR1 SGHNT, CDR2 YENEEA. The CDR3 spans 14 residues. V shed 1 base and J shed 4 bases, with 7 bases lying between them. CDR3 bases: TGTGCCAGCAGCTTAGTATTGGGCACCGGGGAGCTGTTTTTT. Translation: CASSLVLGTGELFF.

The chain employs TRBV15 and TRBJ1-5; the D gene is possibly TRBD1 (6 bases). The CDR3 spans 15 residues. Between the trimmed V and J ends, which lost 5 bases and 2 bases, there was a span of 13 bases. Germline lookup yields CDR1 LNHNV and CDR2 YYDKDF (reference sequence). The chain's CDR3 is CATSYRDTGNQPQHF. Written as DNA, the CDR3 is TGTGCCACCAGCTACCGGGACACGGGCAATCAGCCCCAGCATTTT.

The sample holds many counts of this clonotype. The V gene is TRBV12-3 or TRBV12-4, the J gene TRBJ1-2, with a tentative D call TRBD1 (5 bases). V was pared by 5 bases and J by 0 bases, with 10 bases between. The CDR3 sequence is 14 residues long. The CDR3 nucleotides read TGTGCCAGCAGTAGGGCAGGGTCTAACTATGGCTACACCTTC. This sequence encodes CASSRAGSNYGYTF.

The chain carries TRBV12-3 or TRBV12-4 and TRBJ2-3, with 14 bases fitting TRBD2. The CDR3 loop spans 16 amino acids. V was clipped by 6 bases and J by 2 bases; unmatched bases: 4. The CDR3 sequence is CASSQGLAGVTDTQYF. CDR3 sequence (DNA): TGTGCCAGCAGCCAGGGACTAGCGGGAGTCACAGATACGCAGTATTTT.

The CDR3, as DNA: TGTGCCAGCACTCCCGGGGGGTATAGCAATCAGCCCCAGCATTTT. Translated: CASTPGGYSNQPQHF. The genes are TRBV6-1 and TRBJ1-5; weak D call: TRBD1 (5 bases). Germline lookup yields CDR1 MNHNS and CDR2 SASEGT. Trimming left V 7 bases short and J 0 bases short, with 13 bases between. This CDR3 is 15 amino acids long.

The chain recombines TRBV6-5 with TRBJ1-1; possible D gene TRBD1, 6 bases. Germline assignment: CDR1 MNHEY and CDR2 SVGAGI. The CDR3 extends over 13 amino acids. The ends were cut back, 4 bases at V and 6 bases at J, with 12 bases in the middle. CDR3 DNA sequence: TGTGCCAGCAGTTTAGGACAGTCGTCTGAAGCTTTCTTT. Its translation: CASSLGQSSEAFF.

This clonotype was seen more than once but under ten times. The junction differs from germline at one of its ends, possibly a read error. The J gene is TRBJ1-5, the V gene TRBV6-4; 8 bases line up with TRBD1. The germline V gene has CDR1 MRHNA and CDR2 SNTAGT. The CDR3 sequence is 18 residues long. DNA of the CDR3: TGTGCCAGCAGTTACTCTCGGGCAGGGGGCTGGGGCAATCAGCCCCAGCATTTT. Protein: CASSYSRAGGWGNQPQHF.

The rearrangement uses TRBV29-1 and TRBJ2-5, with D uncertain. This CDR3 is built from 13 residues. The V gene lost 4 bases and the J gene lost 2 bases, with 11 bases spanning the gap. From germline, CDR1 is SQVTM and CDR2 ANQGSEA. The CDR3 is CSVGRRLQETQYF. CDR3 DNA sequence: TGCAGCGTTGGTCGTCGTCTTCAAGAGACCCAGTACTTC.

The table lists this clonotype with a few counts. This rearrangement joins TRBV12-3 or TRBV12-4 to TRBJ1-5, with a possible D match to TRBD1 (6 bases). Trimming shortened V by 2 bases and J by 2 bases, and 13 bases separated the two germline ends. The CDR3 runs 16 residues. This CDR3 is CASSLPGGAGNQPQHF. CDR3 in DNA: TGTGCCAGCAGTTTACCCGGGGGGGCAGGCAATCAGCCCCAGCATTTT.

This clonotype came up many times. The V and J genes are TRBV11-2 and TRBJ2-7; D gene uncertain. CDR3 length equals 14 residues. V dropped 2 bases and J dropped 2 bases, with 10 bases sitting between them. In germline, CDR1 is SGHAT, CDR2 FQNNGV. This CDR3 reads CASSLLVGTYEQYF. The CDR3 DNA sequence: TGTGCCAGCAGCTTATTGGTGGGGACCTACGAGCAGTACTTC. The whole variable domain, filled in from reference TRBV11-2 and TRBJ2-7, reads EAGVAQSPRYKIIEKRQSVAFWCNPISGHATLYWYQQILGQGPKLLIQFQNNGVVDDSQLPKDRFSAERLKGVDSTLKIQPAKLEDSAVYLCASSLLVGTYEQYFGPGTRLTVT.

The chain employs TRBV20-1 and TRBJ1-4; 7 bases align to TRBD1. CDR1 DFQATT and CDR2 SNEGSKA come from the germline V gene (reference sequence). After removal of 3 bases from V and 4 bases from J, the junction contained 8 bases not matched to a gene. There are 15 residues in the CDR3. CDR3 in amino acids: CSASTHRGNNEKLFF. The CDR3 region has the DNA TGCAGTGCTAGCACCCACAGGGGTAATAATGAAAAACTGTTTTTT.

V usage is TRBV20-1 and J usage is TRBJ2-7; D may correspond to TRBD1 or TRBD2 (5 bases each). V lost 0 bases and J 8 bases, leaving 20 bases between the germline ends. The CDR3 length is 15 residues. Germline loops: CDR1 DFQATT, CDR2 SNEGSKA (reference sequence). Here the CDR3 reads CSARDFTGGGHQQYF. CDR3 nucleotides: TGCAGTGCTAGAGATTTCACAGGCGGAGGCCATCAGCAGTACTTC.

The gene calls are TRBV2 and TRBJ2-2; D gene unclear. In germline, CDR1 is SNHLY, CDR2 FYNNEI. V gave up 7 bases and J gave up 6 bases, with 18 bases separating them. The CDR3 extends over 15 amino acids. The CDR3 DNA follows: TGTGCCAGCACGAGAGGCAATCAAAAGGCCGGGGAGCTGTTTTTT. It codes for CASTRGNQKAGELFF.

This clonotype has at least ten counts. V and J are TRBV12-3 or TRBV12-4 and TRBJ1-2; D ambiguous. V was clipped by 2 bases and J by 4 bases, with 11 bases between them. The CDR3 runs to 14 residues. The chain's CDR3 is CASSLHGIPYGYTF. The CDR3 DNA sequence: TGTGCCAGCAGTTTACATGGGATTCCCTATGGCTACACCTTC.

Only a few counts were recorded for this clonotype. The chain is built from TRBV12-3 or TRBV12-4 and TRBJ2-1; tentatively, D is TRBD1 (6 bases). The ends were cut back, 5 bases at V and 4 bases at J, with 24 bases in the middle. The CDR3 has 18 residues. This chain's CDR3 is CASSPVTGTTPTYNEQFF. The CDR3 region has the DNA TGTGCCAGCAGTCCCGTGACAGGCACCACCCCCACTTACAATGAGCAGTTCTTC.

This clonotype has a count of ten or more. The chain carries TRBV12-3 or TRBV12-4 and TRBJ1-2, with D perhaps matching TRBD1 (5 bases). V gave up 6 bases and J gave up 2 bases, with 10 bases separating them. CDR3 length: 13 amino acids. CDR3 in DNA: TGTGCCAGCAGGGCCCGGGACAACTATGGCTACACCTTC. It encodes CASRARDNYGYTF.